In its sample, the clone carrying this TCR beta chain was seen a few times. Germline assignment: CDR1 SGHAT and CDR2 FQNNGV. The germline V and J ends were trimmed by 0 bases and 12 bases, with 12 bases remaining between them. CDR3 length equals 14 residues. The sample comes from a study of blood T cell repertoires in COVID-19. Study summary: T cells, B-cell-depleted T cells, or PBMCs supplied cDNA or gDNA.

Method: immunoSEQ multiplex PCR; TCRdb's copy keeps in-frame clones and lacks some. The table lists 150,000 to 200,000 clones, approximately 88% of them singletons, with 1.6% in the top ten. Sample: peripheral blood. V is TRBV11-2 and J is TRBJ1-6; D remains unclear. This sequence was found in a woman aged 50 to 60 with acute or convalescent COVID-19. In DNA, the CDR3 is TGTGCCAGCAGCTTAGATAGCACAAGCGGACCCCTCCACTTT. As protein: CASSLDSTSGPLHF.